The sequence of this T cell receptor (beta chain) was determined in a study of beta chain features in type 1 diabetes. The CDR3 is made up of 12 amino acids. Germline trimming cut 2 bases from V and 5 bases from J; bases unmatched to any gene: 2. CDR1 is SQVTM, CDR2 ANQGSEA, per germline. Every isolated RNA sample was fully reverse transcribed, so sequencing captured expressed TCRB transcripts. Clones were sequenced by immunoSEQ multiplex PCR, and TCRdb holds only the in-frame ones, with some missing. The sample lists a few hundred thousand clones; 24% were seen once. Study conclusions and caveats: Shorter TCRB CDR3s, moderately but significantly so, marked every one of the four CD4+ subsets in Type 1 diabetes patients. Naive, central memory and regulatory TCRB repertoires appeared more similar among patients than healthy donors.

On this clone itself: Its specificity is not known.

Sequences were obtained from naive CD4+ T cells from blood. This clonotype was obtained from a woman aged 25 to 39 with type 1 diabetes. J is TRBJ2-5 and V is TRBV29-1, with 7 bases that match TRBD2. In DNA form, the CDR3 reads TGCAGCGTTGAACAGGGAGGGGAGACCCAGTACTTC. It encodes CSVEQGGETQYF.